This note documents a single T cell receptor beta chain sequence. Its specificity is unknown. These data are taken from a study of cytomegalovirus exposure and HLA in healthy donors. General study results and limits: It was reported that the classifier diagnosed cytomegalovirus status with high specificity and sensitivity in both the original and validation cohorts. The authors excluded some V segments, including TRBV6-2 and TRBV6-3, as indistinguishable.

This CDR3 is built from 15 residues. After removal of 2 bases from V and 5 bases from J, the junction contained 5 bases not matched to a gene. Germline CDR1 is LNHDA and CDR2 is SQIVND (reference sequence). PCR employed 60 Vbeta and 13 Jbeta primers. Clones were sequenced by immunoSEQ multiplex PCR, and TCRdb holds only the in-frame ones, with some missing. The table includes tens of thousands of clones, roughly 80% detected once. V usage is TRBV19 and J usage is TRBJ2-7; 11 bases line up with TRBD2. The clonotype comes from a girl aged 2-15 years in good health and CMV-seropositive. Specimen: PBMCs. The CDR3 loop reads CASSILASGRHEQYF. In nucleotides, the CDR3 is TGTGCCAGTAGTATATTGGCTAGCGGGAGGCACGAGCAGTACTTC.